These 14 T cell receptor beta chains share one sample of origin, sequenced in a study of T-cell reconstitution after alpha-beta-depleted transplantation in children. The authors prepared the TCRbeta library with unique molecular identifiers. From the PCR reads, TCRdb called clonotypes with MiXCR, one entry per CDR3 protein. The table has around 440,000 distinct CDR3 sequences, around 15% seen once; the top ten hold 29%. Sequencing used PBMCs, mostly from graft donor cells, obtained 360 days after TCRalphabeta/CD19-depleted stem cell transplant. Source of these receptors: a boy in the first two years of life who had a stem cell transplant for Wiskott-Aldrich syndrome, so the T cells may come from the graft donor.

Only a few counts were recorded for this clonotype. The CDR3, as DNA: TGTGCCACCAGTGATTTTCGGGGCAGCGGATCTTCCTACGAGCAGTACTTC. It yields the protein CATSDFRGSGSSYEQYF. This chain connects TRBV24-1 to TRBJ2-7; D possibly uses TRBD1 or TRBD2 (5 bases each). CDR1 and CDR2 (germline): KGHDR, SFDVKD. The CDR3 covers 17 residues. Trimming stripped 1 base from V and 1 base from J, with 16 bases between.

The chain is built from TRBV19 and TRBJ1-6, with TRBD1 identical over 9 bases. CDR3 length: 15 amino acids. V trimming: 5 bases; J trimming: 5 bases; junction bases outside the gene matches: 4. The V gene's germline CDR1 is LNHDA and CDR2 SQIVND (reference sequence). The CDR3 sequence: CASSATGGNNSPLHF. CDR3 DNA sequence: TGTGCCAGTAGTGCGACAGGGGGAAATAATTCACCCCTCCACTTT.

This clonotype was detected only a few times. CDR3 DNA: TGCGCCAGCAGCTTATCTAAGAGCTCAGGGGCCAACGTCCTGACTTTC. Translating it yields CASSLSKSSGANVLTF. The chain is built from TRBV5-1 and TRBJ2-6, with D uncertain. This CDR3 is 16 amino acids long. CDR1 is SGHRS and CDR2 is YFSETQ in the germline V gene. Deletions cut 2 bases from V and 4 bases from J, with 13 bases between.

The CDR3 coding sequence is TGTGCCACCAGTGATCCACCAGGGGGGAGTGAGCAGTTCTTC. Amino acid sequence: CATSDPPGGSEQFF. This chain links TRBV24-1 with TRBJ2-1; a weak D match, TRBD1 (7 bases). This CDR3 comprises 14 residues. Germline assignment: CDR1 KGHDR and CDR2 SFDVKD. V was clipped by 3 bases and J by 9 bases, with 14 bases between them.

This chain joins TRBV10-2 and TRBJ2-7, with D possibly being TRBD2 (5 bases). With 3 bases removed from V and 0 bases from J, the gap between germline ends came to 15 bases. The CDR3 is made up of 16 amino acids. CDR1 is WSHSY and CDR2 is SAAADI in the germline V gene. In DNA, the CDR3 is TGCGCCAGCAGTGAAGGGAGAGGATTGAGCTCCTACGAGCAGTACTTC. Its protein product is CASSEGRGLSSYEQYF.

This clonotype was observed a handful of times. This chain uses TRBV25-1 with TRBJ2-4; D might be TRBD2 (6 bases). Germline CDR1 is MGHDK and CDR2 is SYGVNS. The CDR3 length is 15 residues. Trimming removed 7 bases from V and 4 bases from J, with 17 bases in between. This CDR3 reads CASTQAGTGKNIQYF. DNA for the CDR3: TGTGCCAGCACTCAAGCCGGGACTGGGAAAAACATTCAGTACTTC.

This clonotype has more than one count but fewer than ten. The J gene is TRBJ1-1, the V gene TRBV7-9; D gene unclear. Trimming took off 1 base at V and 1 base at J, with 13 bases between the two ends. This CDR3 contains 16 residues. The germline CDR1 and CDR2 sequences are SEHNR and FQNEAQ (reference sequence). The CDR3 DNA sequence: TGTGCCAGCAGCTTAGGGGAGTTGGGCGAGAACACTGAAGCTTTCTTT. Encoded protein: CASSLGELGENTEAFF.

The CDR3: CASSQGGWKTGANVLTF. The CDR3 nucleotides read TGCGCCAGCAGCCAAGGGGGATGGAAAACTGGGGCCAACGTCCTGACTTTC. The rearrangement uses TRBV4-1 and TRBJ2-6; D not certain. This CDR3 is built from 17 residues. Germline loops: CDR1 MGHRA, CDR2 YSYEKL. With 1 base removed from V and 2 bases from J, the gap between germline ends came to 12 bases.

This clonotype was picked up many times. V usage is TRBV5-1 and J usage is TRBJ1-2, with D unclear. Between the trimmed V and J ends, which lost 0 bases and 3 bases, there was a span of 6 bases. The CDR3 spans 13 residues. Germline-derived CDR1 and CDR2 are SGHRS and YFSETQ. The CDR3 region is CASSLAGDYGYTF. The CDR3 nucleotides read TGCGCCAGCAGCTTGGCCGGGGACTATGGCTACACCTTC.

Only a few counts were recorded for this clonotype. This rearrangement joins TRBV7-2 to TRBJ2-7, with 8 nucleotides matching TRBD1. Per germline, CDR1 SGHTA and CDR2 FQGNSA. The CDR3 contains 15 residues. V shed 0 bases and J 5 bases; nucleotides not matched to a gene: 6. CDR3 sequence (DNA): TGTGCCAGCAGCTTAGCGGGGACAGGACCCCACGAGCAGTACTTC. It is translated as CASSLAGTGPHEQYF.

This clonotype appeared a few times. The chain employs TRBV12-3 or TRBV12-4 and TRBJ2-7; 12 bases are a match to TRBD2. Unmatched junction bases numbered 7, after V lost 6 bases and J lost 4 bases. There are 15 residues in the CDR3. Written as DNA, the CDR3 is TGTGCCAGCAGCCGTGGACTAGCGGGAACTTACGAGCAGTACTTC. It is translated as CASSRGLAGTYEQYF.

V and J are TRBV11-2 and TRBJ2-7; D unclear. V lost 3 bases, J lost 0 bases, and 9 bases lay in between. This CDR3 contains 14 residues. The germline CDR1 and CDR2 sequences are SGHAT and FQNNGV. The CDR3 DNA reads TGTGCCAGCAGCTTGTCCCCGGCCTCCTACGAGCAGTACTTC. Amino acids: CASSLSPASYEQYF.

V usage is TRBV12-3 or TRBV12-4 and J usage is TRBJ2-1; the D is unclear. The V and J ends lost 2 bases and 3 bases respectively, with 8 bases between them. The CDR3 is 14 residues long. In DNA, the CDR3 is TGTGCCAGCAGTTTAAGACTTATCTACAATGAGCAGTTCTTC. Translated: CASSLRLIYNEQFF.

The chain combines TRBV7-9 with TRBJ2-1; D gene uncertain. This CDR3 has 15 amino acids. The germline CDR1 and CDR2 sequences are SEHNR and FQNEAQ (reference sequence). V lost 1 base and J 10 bases, leaving 17 bases between the germline ends. In DNA, the CDR3 is TGTGCCAGCAGCTTAGTGGCCCTAGTTACTGGGGAGCAGTTCTTC. Its protein product is CASSLVALVTGEQFF.